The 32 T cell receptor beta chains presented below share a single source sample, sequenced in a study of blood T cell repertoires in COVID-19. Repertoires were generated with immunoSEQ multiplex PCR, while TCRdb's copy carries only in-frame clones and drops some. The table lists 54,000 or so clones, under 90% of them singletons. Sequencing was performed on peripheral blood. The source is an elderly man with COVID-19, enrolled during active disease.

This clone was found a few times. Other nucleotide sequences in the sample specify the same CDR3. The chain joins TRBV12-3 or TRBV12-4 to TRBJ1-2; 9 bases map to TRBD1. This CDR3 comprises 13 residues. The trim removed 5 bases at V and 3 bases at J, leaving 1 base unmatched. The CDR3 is CASSRDRDYGYTF. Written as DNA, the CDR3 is TGTGCCAGCAGTAGGGACAGGGACTATGGCTACACCTTC.

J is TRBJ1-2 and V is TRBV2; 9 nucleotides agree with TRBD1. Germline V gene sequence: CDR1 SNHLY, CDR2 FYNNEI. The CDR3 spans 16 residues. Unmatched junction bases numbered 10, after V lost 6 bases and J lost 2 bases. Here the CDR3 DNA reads TGTGCCAGCAGCCTCGGGACAGGGCGGATCAACTATGGCTACACCTTC. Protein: CASSLGTGRINYGYTF.

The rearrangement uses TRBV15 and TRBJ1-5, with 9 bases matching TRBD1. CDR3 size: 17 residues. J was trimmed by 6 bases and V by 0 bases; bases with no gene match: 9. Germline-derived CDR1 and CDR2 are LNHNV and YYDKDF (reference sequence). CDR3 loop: CATSRESSGQGFQPQHF. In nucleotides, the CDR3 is TGTGCCACCAGCAGAGAAAGCTCGGGACAGGGATTTCAGCCCCAGCATTTT. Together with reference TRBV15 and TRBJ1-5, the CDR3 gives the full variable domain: DAMVIQNPRYQVTQFGKPVTLSCSQTLNHNVMYWYQQKSSQAPKLLFHYYDKDFNNEADTPDNFQSRRPNTSFCFLDIRSPGLGDTAMYLCATSRESSGQGFQPQHFGDGTRLSIL.

The CDR3 region has the DNA TGTGCCAGCAGCTTGAGTAGGACAGGGGCGTACGAGCAGTACGTC. It specifies CASSLSRTGAYEQYV. The V and J genes are TRBV5-6 and TRBJ2-7; 9 bases align to TRBD1. This CDR3 region has 15 residues. The V gene's germline CDR1 is SGHDT and CDR2 YYEEEE. Trimming cost V 1 base and J 4 bases; bases outside gene matches: 6.

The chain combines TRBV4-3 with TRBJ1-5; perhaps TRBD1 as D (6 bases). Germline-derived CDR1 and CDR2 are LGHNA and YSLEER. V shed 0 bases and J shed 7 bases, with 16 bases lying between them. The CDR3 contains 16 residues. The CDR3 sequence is CASSQDWGGAGQPQHF. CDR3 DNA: TGCGCCAGCAGCCAAGATTGGGGGGGGGCAGGGCAGCCCCAGCATTTT.

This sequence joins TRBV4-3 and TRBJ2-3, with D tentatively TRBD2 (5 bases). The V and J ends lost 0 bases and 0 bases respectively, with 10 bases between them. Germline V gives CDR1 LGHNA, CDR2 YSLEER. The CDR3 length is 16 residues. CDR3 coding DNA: TGCGCCAGCAGCCAAGATCTAGGCGGGAGCACAGATACGCAGTATTTT. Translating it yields CASSQDLGGSTDTQYF.

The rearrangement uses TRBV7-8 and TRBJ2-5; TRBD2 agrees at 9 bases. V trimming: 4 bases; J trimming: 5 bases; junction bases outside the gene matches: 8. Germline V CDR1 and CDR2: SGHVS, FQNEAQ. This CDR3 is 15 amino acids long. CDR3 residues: CASSYSGGPPETQYF. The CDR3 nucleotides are TGTGCCAGCAGCTATAGCGGGGGCCCCCCCGAGACCCAGTACTTC.

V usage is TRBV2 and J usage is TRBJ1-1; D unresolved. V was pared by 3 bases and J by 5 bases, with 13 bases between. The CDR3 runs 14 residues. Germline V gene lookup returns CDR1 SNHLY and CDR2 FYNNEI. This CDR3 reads CASSDVREGTEAFF. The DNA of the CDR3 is TGTGCCAGCAGTGATGTGAGGGAAGGAACTGAAGCTTTCTTT.

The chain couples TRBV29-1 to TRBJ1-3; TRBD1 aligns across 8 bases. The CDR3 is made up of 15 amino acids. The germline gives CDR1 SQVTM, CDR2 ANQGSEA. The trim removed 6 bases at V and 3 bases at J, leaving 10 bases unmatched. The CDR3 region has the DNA TGCAGCGTGGACAGGGAAACTTTATTTGGAAACACCATATATTTT. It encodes CSVDRETLFGNTIYF. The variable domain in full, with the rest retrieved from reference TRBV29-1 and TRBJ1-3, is SAVISQKPSRDICQRGTSLTIQCQVDSQVTMMFWYRQQPGQSLTLIATANQGSEATYESGFVIDKFPISRPNLTFSTLTVSNMSPEDSSIYLCSVDRETLFGNTIYFGEGSWLTVV.

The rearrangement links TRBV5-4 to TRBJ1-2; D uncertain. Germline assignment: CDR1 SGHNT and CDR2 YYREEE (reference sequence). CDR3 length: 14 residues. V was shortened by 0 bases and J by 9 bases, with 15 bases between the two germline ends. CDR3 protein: CASSLAGVKESYTF. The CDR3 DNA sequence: TGTGCCAGCAGCTTGGCCGGGGTGAAGGAAAGCTACACCTTC.

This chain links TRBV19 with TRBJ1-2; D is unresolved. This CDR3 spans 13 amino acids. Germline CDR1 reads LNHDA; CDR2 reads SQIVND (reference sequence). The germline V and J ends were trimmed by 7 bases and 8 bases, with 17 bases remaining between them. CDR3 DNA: TGTGCCAGTATCCCCCCGAACAGATCCGGCTACACCTTC. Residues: CASIPPNRSGYTF. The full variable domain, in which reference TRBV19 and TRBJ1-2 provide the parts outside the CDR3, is DGGITQSPKYLFRKEGQNVTLSCEQNLNHDAMYWYRQDPGQGLRLIYYSQIVNDFQKGDIAEGYSVSREKKESFPLTVTSAQKNPTAFYLCASIPPNRSGYTFGSGTRLTVV.

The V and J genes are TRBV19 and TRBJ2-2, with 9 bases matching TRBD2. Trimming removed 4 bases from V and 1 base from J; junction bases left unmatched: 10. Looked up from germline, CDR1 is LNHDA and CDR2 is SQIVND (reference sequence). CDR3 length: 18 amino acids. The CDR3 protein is CASSRMLAGEQNTGELFF. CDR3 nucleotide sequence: TGTGCCAGTAGTAGGATGTTAGCGGGAGAGCAGAACACCGGGGAGCTGTTTTTT.

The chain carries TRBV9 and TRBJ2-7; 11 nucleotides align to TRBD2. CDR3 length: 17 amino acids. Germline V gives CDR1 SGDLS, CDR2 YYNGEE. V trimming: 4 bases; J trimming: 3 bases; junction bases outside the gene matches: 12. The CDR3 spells CASSPGCGSGRVYEQYV. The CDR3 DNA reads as TGTGCCAGCAGCCCCGGTTGTGGTAGCGGGAGGGTCTACGAGCAGTACGTC.

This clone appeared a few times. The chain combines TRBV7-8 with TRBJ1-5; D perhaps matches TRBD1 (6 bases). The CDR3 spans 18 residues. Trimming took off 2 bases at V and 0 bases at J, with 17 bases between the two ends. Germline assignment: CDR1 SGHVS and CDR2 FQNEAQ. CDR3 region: CASSLLDRGPYSNQPQHF. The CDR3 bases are TGTGCCAGCAGCTTACTGGACAGAGGACCTTATAGCAATCAGCCCCAGCATTTT.

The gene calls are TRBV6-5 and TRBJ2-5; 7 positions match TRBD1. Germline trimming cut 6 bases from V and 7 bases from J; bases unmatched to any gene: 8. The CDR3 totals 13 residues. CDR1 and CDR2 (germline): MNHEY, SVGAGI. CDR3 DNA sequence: TGTGCCAGCAGAACACAGGGGTCGGGGACCCAGTACTTC. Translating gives CASRTQGSGTQYF.

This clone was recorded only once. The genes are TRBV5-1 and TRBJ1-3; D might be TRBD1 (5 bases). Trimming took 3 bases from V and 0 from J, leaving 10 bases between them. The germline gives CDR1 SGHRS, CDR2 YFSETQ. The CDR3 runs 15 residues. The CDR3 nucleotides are TGCGCCAGCAGCTCTACAGGAGACTCTGGAAACACCATATATTTT. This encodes CASSSTGDSGNTIYF.

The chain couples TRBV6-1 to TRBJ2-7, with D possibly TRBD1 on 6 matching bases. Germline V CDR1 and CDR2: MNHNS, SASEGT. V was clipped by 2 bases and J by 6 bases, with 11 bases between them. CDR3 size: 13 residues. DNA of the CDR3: TGTGCCAGCAGTGAATATGGGGGCGGCGAGCAGTACGTC. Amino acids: CASSEYGGGEQYV.

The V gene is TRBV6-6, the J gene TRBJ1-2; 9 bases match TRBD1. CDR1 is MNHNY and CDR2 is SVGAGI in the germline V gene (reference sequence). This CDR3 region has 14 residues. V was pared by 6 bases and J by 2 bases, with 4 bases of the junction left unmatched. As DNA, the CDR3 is TGTGCCAGCAGACCCGGACAGGGGAACTATGGCTACACCTTC. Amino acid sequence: CASRPGQGNYGYTF.

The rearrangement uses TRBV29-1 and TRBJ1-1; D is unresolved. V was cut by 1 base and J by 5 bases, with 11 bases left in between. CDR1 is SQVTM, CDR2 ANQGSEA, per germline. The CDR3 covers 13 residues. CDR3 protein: CSVEGGGRTEAFF. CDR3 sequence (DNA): TGCAGCGTTGAAGGAGGAGGGCGAACTGAAGCTTTCTTT.

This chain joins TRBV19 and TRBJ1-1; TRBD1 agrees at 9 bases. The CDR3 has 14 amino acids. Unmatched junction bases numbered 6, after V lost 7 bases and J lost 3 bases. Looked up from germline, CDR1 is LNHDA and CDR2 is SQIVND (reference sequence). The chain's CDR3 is CASNLQGADTEAFF. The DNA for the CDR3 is TGTGCCAGTAACTTACAGGGGGCGGACACTGAAGCTTTCTTT.

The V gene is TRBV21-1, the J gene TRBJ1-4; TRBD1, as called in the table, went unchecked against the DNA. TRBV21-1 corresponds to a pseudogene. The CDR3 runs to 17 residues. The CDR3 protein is CASSKRTRLPTNEKLFF. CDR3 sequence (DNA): TGTGCCAGCAGCAAAAGGACACGACTCCCAACTAATGAAAAACTGTTTTTT.

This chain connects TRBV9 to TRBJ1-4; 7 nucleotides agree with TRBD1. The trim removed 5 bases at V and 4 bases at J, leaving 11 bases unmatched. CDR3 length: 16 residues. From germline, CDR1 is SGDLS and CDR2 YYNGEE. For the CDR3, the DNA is TGTGCCAGCAGTCAAGGGGGCGCGGACCATAATGAAAAACTGTTTTTT. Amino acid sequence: CASSQGGADHNEKLFF.

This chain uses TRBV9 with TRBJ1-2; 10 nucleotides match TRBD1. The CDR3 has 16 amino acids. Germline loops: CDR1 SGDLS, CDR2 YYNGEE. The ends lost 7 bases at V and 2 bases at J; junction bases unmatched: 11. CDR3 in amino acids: CASSQGGTGANYGYTF. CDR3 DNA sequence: TGTGCCAGCTCCCAGGGAGGGACAGGGGCGAACTATGGCTACACCTTC.

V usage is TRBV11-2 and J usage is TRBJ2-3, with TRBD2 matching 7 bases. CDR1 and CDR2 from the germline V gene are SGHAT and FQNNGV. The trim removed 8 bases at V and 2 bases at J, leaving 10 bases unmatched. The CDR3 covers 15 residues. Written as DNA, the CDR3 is TGTGCCAGCGCCCCACTAGCGACCCACACAGATACGCAGTATTTT. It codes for CASAPLATHTDTQYF.

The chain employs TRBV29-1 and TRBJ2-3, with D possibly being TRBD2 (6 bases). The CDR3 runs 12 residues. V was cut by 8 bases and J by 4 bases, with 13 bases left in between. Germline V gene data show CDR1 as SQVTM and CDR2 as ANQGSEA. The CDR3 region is CSYGLRPDTQYF. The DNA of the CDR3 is TGCAGCTACGGACTACGCCCAGATACGCAGTATTTT.

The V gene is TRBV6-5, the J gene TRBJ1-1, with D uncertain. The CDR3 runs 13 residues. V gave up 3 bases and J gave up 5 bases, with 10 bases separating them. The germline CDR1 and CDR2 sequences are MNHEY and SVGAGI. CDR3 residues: CASSYTPGTEAFF. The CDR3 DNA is TGTGCCAGCAGTTATACCCCGGGTACTGAAGCTTTCTTT.

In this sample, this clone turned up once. The CDR3 reads CASSPGQGAANYGYTF. The CDR3 coding sequence is TGCGCCAGCAGCCCGGGACAGGGGGCGGCTAACTATGGCTACACCTTC. The chain uses TRBV10-1 and TRBJ1-2; 12 positions match TRBD1. The germline V gene encodes CDR1 WNHNN and CDR2 SYGVQD (reference sequence). This CDR3 comprises 16 residues. V shed 6 bases, J shed 0 bases, and the junction held 5 bases outside the gene matches.

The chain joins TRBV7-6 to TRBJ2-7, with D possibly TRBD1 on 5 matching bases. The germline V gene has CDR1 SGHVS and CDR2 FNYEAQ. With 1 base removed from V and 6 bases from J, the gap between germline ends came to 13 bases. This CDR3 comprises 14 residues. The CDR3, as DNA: TGTGCCAGCAGCTTAGGTGGGGCAGGCCTCGAGCAGTACGTC. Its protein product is CASSLGGAGLEQYV.

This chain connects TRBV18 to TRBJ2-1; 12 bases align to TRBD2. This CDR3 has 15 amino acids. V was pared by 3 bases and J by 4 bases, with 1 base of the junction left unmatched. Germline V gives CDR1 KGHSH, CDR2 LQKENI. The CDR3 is CASSPTSGGYNEQFF. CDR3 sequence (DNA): TGTGCCAGCTCACCGACTAGCGGGGGTTACAATGAGCAGTTCTTC.

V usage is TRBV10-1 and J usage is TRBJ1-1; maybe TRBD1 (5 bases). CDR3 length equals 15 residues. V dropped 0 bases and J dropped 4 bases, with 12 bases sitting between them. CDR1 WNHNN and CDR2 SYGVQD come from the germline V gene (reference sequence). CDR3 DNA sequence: TGCGCCAGCAGTGAGTCAGGGGTCCGAACCACTGAAGCTTTCTTT. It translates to CASSESGVRTTEAFF.

The CDR3 spells CAISASPSGSGAKNIQYF. DNA of the CDR3: TGTGCCATCAGTGCGTCGCCTAGCGGGAGCGGAGCCAAAAACATTCAGTACTTC. The chain is built from TRBV10-3 and TRBJ2-4, with 10 positions matching TRBD2. Germline V gene sequence: CDR1 ENHRY, CDR2 SYGVKD. Trimming took 4 bases from V and 0 from J; bases not matched to a gene: 9. This CDR3 comprises 18 residues.

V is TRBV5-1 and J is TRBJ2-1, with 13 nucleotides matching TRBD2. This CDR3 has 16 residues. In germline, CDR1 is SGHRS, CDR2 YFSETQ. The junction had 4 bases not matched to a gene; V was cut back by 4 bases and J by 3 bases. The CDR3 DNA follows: TGCGCCAGCAGCATGGGACTAGCGGGGATCTACAATGAGCAGTTCTTC. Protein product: CASSMGLAGIYNEQFF. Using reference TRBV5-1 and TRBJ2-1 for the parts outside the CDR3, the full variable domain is KAGVTQTPRYLIKTRGQQVTLSCSPISGHRSVSWYQQTPGQGLQFLFEYFSETQRNKGNFPGRFSGRQFSNSRSEMNVSTLELGDSALYLCASSMGLAGIYNEQFFGPGTRLTVL.